This TCR beta chain stems from a study of OX40 agonist ivuxolimab in advanced cancers. Findings of the study overall: Both CD4+ and CD8+ T cell populations in blood had undergone clonal expansion by week 6 at 0.1 to 3.0 mg/kg.

To note about this clone: Its antigen is unknown.

TCRdb keeps only in-frame clones here, not all; method: immunoSEQ multiplex PCR. This table has tens of thousands of clones, approximately 94% appearing once. Sampling of blood occurred at baseline, cycle 4 day 1, and cycle 7 day 1. Germline CDR1 reads MDHEN; CDR2 reads SYDVKM. The CDR3 totals 17 residues. V shed 4 bases and J 8 bases; nucleotides not matched to a gene: 14. The source of this sequence is an adult with an advanced solid tumor such as melanoma, head and neck, liver or kidney cancer. The chain carries TRBV28 and TRBJ1-4; 9 nucleotides match TRBD1. This sample comprised CD4+ or CD8+ T cells sorted from blood, obtained in a trial of the OX40 agonist ivuxolimab. Written as DNA, the CDR3 is TGTGCCAGCAGTTCACCCCCTGGACAGGGGCCAGGAGAAAAACTGTTTTTT. Amino acids: CASSSPPGQGPGEKLFF.